This T cell receptor (beta chain) was identified during a study of Tregs in tolerant kidney transplant recipients. Overall study findings and caveats: Findings come from small patient numbers and require larger validation. Activated donor B cell expansion appeared to reveal the most relevant donor-specific TCRbeta repertoire.

Some clones are missing from TCRdb's copy, which holds only in-frame ones; the method was immunoSEQ multiplex PCR. The data contain some 240,000 clones, roughly 84% of them singletons. Unstimulated Tregs (CD4+CD25+CD127-) and CD4+CD25- non-Tregs were sorted from PBMCs. On this clone itself: The target antigen is unknown.

In germline, CDR1 is LGHNA, CDR2 YNFKEQ. The CDR3 extends over 19 amino acids. Trimming cost V 0 bases and J 3 bases; bases outside gene matches: 11. The TCR originated in a human donor in good health. The sequenced sample consisted of CD4+ T cells from blood. The J gene is TRBJ1-2, the V gene TRBV4-2, with TRBD1 identical over 12 bases. CDR3 sequence (DNA): TGTGCCAGCAGCCAAGATCCCCGGGACAGGGGGCTTTATGACTATGGCTACACCTTC. Amino acid sequence: CASSQDPRDRGLYDYGYTF.